This passage covers 18 T cell receptor beta chains from one sample sequenced in a study of T cells in Graves' hyperthyroidism and ophthalmopathy (dated 2019 in TCRdb). The library came from multiplex PCR. Instrument used: Illumina HiSeq 2000. The TCR beta CDR3 regions were amplified from the RNA transcripts. A first-round RT-PCR of the TCR CDR3 used the HTBI primer set with the Qiagen OneStep RT-PCR kit. TCRdb passed the public sequencing reads through fastp at Q25 and MiXCR, retaining productive beta sequences. One record per CDR3 amino acid sequence lists the most common genes and DNA. In this sample the table shows about 560,000 distinct CDR3 sequences, 15% to 19% of which occur a single time. The leading ten clones occupy about 7% of the sample. Sequencing was performed on blood. The receptors were gathered from a woman aged 30 to 39 with Graves' hyperthyroidism.

Only one count was recorded for this clonotype. A much larger clone differs by one base, so this may be a read error. This chain joins TRBV28 and TRBJ2-7; 8 bases agree with TRBD1. V lost 7 bases and J lost 1; bases outside the gene matches: 12. CDR1 is MDHEN and CDR2 is SYDVKM in the germline V gene. This CDR3 is built from 16 residues. In nucleotides, the CDR3 is TGTGCCAGCACCCCATGCGGGACAGGAGCGTCCTACGAGCAGTACTTC. The encoded protein is CASTPCGTGASYEQYF.

There are many counts of this clonotype. The chain is built from TRBV7-2 and TRBJ2-7, with 7 positions matching TRBD1. The CDR3 has 15 amino acids. In germline, CDR1 is SGHTA, CDR2 FQGNSA. The ends lost 2 bases at V and 2 bases at J; junction bases unmatched: 6. The CDR3 protein is CASSLTRGPTYEQYF. DNA for the CDR3: TGTGCCAGCAGCTTAACGAGGGGGCCGACCTACGAGCAGTACTTC.

In its sample, this clonotype was seen many times. The CDR3: CASSEGQGRVYEQYF. The CDR3 DNA reads TGTGCCAGCAGTGAGGGACAGGGGCGCGTCTACGAGCAGTACTTC. The chain combines TRBV6-1 with TRBJ2-7; 10 positions agree with TRBD1. CDR3 length: 15 amino acids. Per germline, CDR1 MNHNS and CDR2 SASEGT. V was clipped by 3 bases and J by 3 bases; unmatched bases: 5.

This clonotype was picked up many times. This chain's CDR3 is CASSPRGNYEQYF. The CDR3, as DNA: TGTGCCAGCAGCCCGCGGGGGAACTACGAGCAGTACTTC. The gene calls are TRBV28 and TRBJ2-7; 7 nucleotides align to TRBD2. The V and J ends lost 6 bases and 3 bases, in that order; junction bases with no gene match: 5. The CDR3 contains 13 residues. Germline V gene data show CDR1 as MDHEN and CDR2 as SYDVKM.

This clonotype was seen a few times. The chain recombines TRBV5-1 with TRBJ1-5; D is undetermined. The CDR3 has 14 residues. V was shortened by 0 bases and J by 0 bases, with 4 bases between the two germline ends. From germline, CDR1 is SGHRS and CDR2 YFSETQ. The DNA for the CDR3 is TGCGCCAGCAGCTTGGACACTAGCAATCAGCCCCAGCATTTT. Its protein product is CASSLDTSNQPQHF.

This clonotype came up a few times. A much larger clone lies one base from this, so it may be a read error. This chain connects TRBV27 to TRBJ2-7, with 7 bases lining up with TRBD1. The CDR3 loop spans 12 amino acids. The germline V gene encodes CDR1 MNHEY and CDR2 SMNVEV (reference sequence). The V segment lost 5 bases and the J segment 5 bases; nucleotides outside the gene matches: 3. CDR3 sequence (DNA): TGTGCCAGCAGTCCGACAGGGAACGAGCAGTACTTC. This translates into CASSPTGNEQYF.

This clonotype has at least ten counts. The chain links TRBV27 to TRBJ2-5, with D unclear. CDR3 length: 16 residues. V was clipped by 3 bases and J by 2 bases, with 16 bases between them. CDR1 MNHEY and CDR2 SMNVEV come from the germline V gene (reference sequence). CDR3 sequence (DNA): TGTGCCAGCAGTTTGGGCTTAGGTCAGGCTCAAGAGACCCAGTACTTC. It specifies CASSLGLGQAQETQYF.

This clonotype appeared a few times. The chain uses TRBV2 and TRBJ2-3; D is unclear. Germline CDR1 reads SNHLY; CDR2 reads FYNNEI. This CDR3 spans 15 amino acids. Trimming cost V 7 bases and J 4 bases, with 18 bases left between them. CDR3 protein: CASKSRALASDTQYF. DNA of the CDR3: TGTGCCAGCAAAAGCCGGGCCTTGGCCTCAGATACGCAGTATTTT.

This clonotype was recorded at least ten times. The chain employs TRBV20-1 and TRBJ2-3; D uncertain. CDR3 length equals 10 residues. Per the germline V gene, CDR1 is DFQATT and CDR2 is SNEGSKA (reference sequence). CDR3 protein: CSSGTDTQYF. CDR3 bases: TGCAGCAGCGGCACAGATACGCAGTATTTT.

The sample holds many counts of this clonotype. The V call is TRBV5-1, the J call TRBJ2-7; 7 bases match TRBD2. The germline gives CDR1 SGHRS, CDR2 YFSETQ. This CDR3 has 13 amino acids. The V segment lost 7 bases and the J segment 3 bases; nucleotides outside the gene matches: 7. CDR3 DNA: TGCGCCAGCGCCCTTAGCGGGCTCTACGAGCAGTACTTC. Its translation is CASALSGLYEQYF. Together with reference TRBV5-1 and TRBJ2-7, the CDR3 gives the full variable domain: KAGVTQTPRYLIKTRGQQVTLSCSPISGHRSVSWYQQTPGQGLQFLFEYFSETQRNKGNFPGRFSGRQFSNSRSEMNVSTLELGDSALYLCASALSGLYEQYFGPGTRLTVT.

This CDR3 is CASSPAGFTGELFF. CDR3 sequence (DNA): TGTGCCAGCTCACCCGCCGGGTTCACCGGGGAGCTGTTTTTT. The rearrangement joins TRBV18 to TRBJ2-2, with D uncertain. The CDR3 covers 14 residues. Germline V CDR1 and CDR2: KGHSH, LQKENI. V shed 3 bases and J shed 4 bases, with 9 bases lying between them.

This clonotype was detected ten times or more. This chain connects TRBV11-3 to TRBJ1-4; a possible D gene is TRBD1 (6 bases). Between the trimmed V and J ends, which lost 8 bases and 6 bases, there was a span of 16 bases. Germline CDR1 and CDR2: SGHNT and YENEEA. The CDR3 covers 14 residues. The CDR3 region has the DNA TGTGCCAGCCGGACCACGCAGGGGCATGAAAAACTGTTTTTT. Translated, it gives CASRTTQGHEKLFF.

This clonotype has just a few counts. The CDR3 sequence is CASSQDASSSQETQYF. The DNA of the CDR3 is TGCGCCAGCAGCCAAGATGCATCGAGTAGCCAAGAGACCCAGTACTTC. The chain carries TRBV4-3 and TRBJ2-5; D unresolved. Germline CDR1 is LGHNA and CDR2 is YSLEER. The CDR3 contains 16 residues. Between the trimmed V and J ends, which lost 0 bases and 1 base, there was a span of 12 bases.

This clonotype was seen at least ten times. The J gene is TRBJ2-7, the V gene TRBV5-1, with D possibly TRBD1 on 6 matching bases. V dropped 1 base and J dropped 5 bases, with 10 bases sitting between them. The CDR3 has 13 amino acids. Per germline, CDR1 SGHRS and CDR2 YFSETQ. The CDR3 DNA sequence: TGCGCCAGCAGCTTGCAGGGGATGAACGAGCAGTACTTC. Its translation: CASSLQGMNEQYF. The whole variable domain, filled in from reference TRBV5-1 and TRBJ2-7, reads KAGVTQTPRYLIKTRGQQVTLSCSPISGHRSVSWYQQTPGQGLQFLFEYFSETQRNKGNFPGRFSGRQFSNSRSEMNVSTLELGDSALYLCASSLQGMNEQYFGPGTRLTVT.

This rearrangement joins TRBV12-3 or TRBV12-4 to TRBJ1-5; D is uncertain. V lost 5 bases and J lost 9, with 17 bases in between. There are 14 residues in the CDR3. The CDR3 bases are TGTGCCAGCAGTCCCCGTGAAACCTCGGGGCCCCAGCATTTT. It encodes CASSPRETSGPQHF.

This clonotype was observed many times. The chain carries TRBV27 and TRBJ1-2; D is undetermined. This CDR3 region has 13 residues. Germline lookup yields CDR1 MNHEY and CDR2 SMNVEV (reference sequence). V lost 2 bases, J lost 3 bases, and 7 bases lay in between. The CDR3 sequence: CASSLKLDYGYTF. CDR3 coding DNA: TGTGCCAGCAGTTTAAAATTAGACTATGGCTACACCTTC.

The chain links TRBV18 to TRBJ1-4, with a possible D match to TRBD1 (5 bases). The V end was cut by 0 bases, the J end by 8 bases, with 10 bases between. Germline lookup yields CDR1 KGHSH and CDR2 LQKENI. The CDR3 totals 14 residues. CDR3 in DNA: TGTGCCAGCTCACCACCGGGGACCGGCGAAAAACTGTTTTTT. Residues: CASSPPGTGEKLFF.

J is TRBJ1-5 and V is TRBV19, with D perhaps matching TRBD1 (5 bases). V lost 4 bases and J lost 0, with 10 bases in between. There are 15 residues in the CDR3. CDR1 and CDR2 from the germline V gene are LNHDA and SQIVND (reference sequence). The CDR3 DNA reads as TGTGCCAGTAGTAGGGACGGCTATAGCAATCAGCCCCAGCATTTT. Its translation: CASSRDGYSNQPQHF.